The 30 T cell receptor beta chains presented below share a single source sample, sequenced in a study of vaccination and CD4 T cells after COVID-19. An Oncomine TCR Beta short-read assay was used to sequence the DNA from cultured CD4+ T cells. One entry per CDR3 protein results from TCRdb running MiXCR on the PCR reads. The sample records some 16,000 distinct CDR3 sequences, 50% to 65% being singletons. Their antigens are not known. As to time point: late sampling 161 to 241 days after vaccination in a few convalescent patients. Stated treatment: roughly ten-day PBMC culture with coronavirus spike peptide pools or control peptides (ViraFEST assay). The input for sequencing was CD4+ T cells from blood, cultured in vitro, taken about 7 months after SARS-CoV-2 vaccination. These receptors were taken from a human donor who had recovered from COVID-19.

This clonotype was seen only a few times. The chain carries TRBV7-2 and TRBJ2-7; no clear D. This CDR3 spans 17 amino acids. The V gene's germline CDR1 is SGHTA and CDR2 FQGNSA. Trimming removed 1 base at V and 1 base at J, with 17 bases between. CDR3 sequence: CASSLVVQPRVSYEQYF. The CDR3 DNA sequence: TGTGCCAGCAGCTTAGTGGTCCAGCCAAGGGTGTCCTACGAGCAGTACTTC.

The V and J genes are TRBV18 and TRBJ1-5, with D perhaps matching TRBD1 (6 bases). Germline-derived CDR1 and CDR2 are KGHSH and LQKENI. V gave up 1 base and J gave up 8 bases, with 15 bases separating them. This CDR3 has 15 residues. CDR3 in DNA: TGTGCCAGCTCACCACGGGACGGGGGGCCTAAGCCCCAGCATTTT. This codes for CASSPRDGGPKPQHF.

The table lists this clonotype with a count of one. J is TRBJ1-1 and V is TRBV11-1; D unclear. The CDR3 is 13 amino acids. Germline V gene data show CDR1 as SGHAT and CDR2 as FQDESV (reference sequence). Trimming pared 2 bases from V and 3 bases from J, leaving 7 bases between. The DNA of the CDR3 is TGTGCCAGCAGCTTACAGTCCCACACTGAAGCTTTCTTT. Residues: CASSLQSHTEAFF.

The chain links TRBV6-1 to TRBJ1-5; D gene ambiguous. Germline CDR1 and CDR2: MNHNS and SASEGT. The CDR3 has 9 residues. Between the trimmed V and J ends, which lost 8 bases and 9 bases, there was a span of 5 bases. CDR3 sequence (DNA): TGTGCCAGCTTAGTGCCCCAGCATTTT. Translation gives CASLVPQHF.

This chain joins TRBV6-1 and TRBJ1-2; D gene ambiguous. V dropped 6 bases and J dropped 3 bases, with 14 bases sitting between them. Per germline, CDR1 MNHNS and CDR2 SASEGT. The CDR3 loop spans 14 amino acids. CDR3 coding DNA: TGTGCCAGCAGCCGAACCGTCGGTGACTATGGCTACACCTTC. This gives the protein CASSRTVGDYGYTF.

The chain has TRBV7-8 and TRBJ2-2; no clear D. This CDR3 region has 14 residues. Per the germline V gene, CDR1 is SGHVS and CDR2 is FQNEAQ. V lost 2 bases and J 1 base, leaving 5 bases between the germline ends. CDR3 sequence: CASSLKWNTGELFF. The CDR3 coding sequence is TGTGCCAGCAGCTTAAAGTGGAACACCGGGGAGCTGTTTTTT.

This clonotype came up a few times. This chain connects TRBV20-1 to TRBJ1-1, with a possible D match to TRBD1 (5 bases). The CDR3 length is 12 residues. Germline V CDR1 and CDR2: DFQATT, SNEGSKA (reference sequence). Trimming stripped 3 bases from V and 6 bases from J, with 11 bases between. CDR3 nucleotide sequence: TGCAGTGCTAGCTACAGGACGGCTGAAGCTTTCTTT. As protein: CSASYRTAEAFF.

The J gene is TRBJ2-7, the V gene TRBV4-3; TRBD2 aligns across 11 bases. Germline CDR1 LGHNA, CDR2 YSLEER. With V trimmed by 4 bases and J by 0 bases, 2 bases remained unmatched. The CDR3 runs to 15 residues. CDR3 sequence: CASSLGTSGSYEQYF. The CDR3 bases are TGCGCCAGCAGCCTCGGGACTAGCGGCTCCTACGAGCAGTACTTC.

To note about this clonotype: The CDR3 does not end in the conserved phenylalanine or tryptophan, so this is likely a read error. V is TRBV19 and J is TRBJ1-2, with 9 bases that match TRBD1. The germline gives CDR1 LNHDA, CDR2 SQIVND (reference sequence). This CDR3 contains 14 residues. With 2 bases clipped from V and 5 bases from J, the junction kept 3 bases outside the gene matches. CDR3 protein: CASSIQTGGYGYTL. The CDR3 bases are TGTGCCAGTAGTATACAGACAGGGGGGTATGGCTACACCCTC.

This clonotype was recorded a few times. The rearrangement uses TRBV7-2 and TRBJ2-1; 8 bases match TRBD2. CDR3 length: 16 amino acids. Per germline, CDR1 SGHTA and CDR2 FQGNSA. V gave up 3 bases and J gave up 5 bases; unmatched junction bases: 9. CDR3 DNA: TGTGCCAGCAGCTTTATAGCGGGACTAGTGAACAATGAGCAGTTCTTC. Protein sequence: CASSFIAGLVNNEQFF.

The rearrangement uses TRBV6-1 and TRBJ1-2, with 10 bases aligning to TRBD1. The CDR3 extends over 15 amino acids. Germline trimming cut 7 bases from V and 8 bases from J; bases unmatched to any gene: 13. The germline gives CDR1 MNHNS, CDR2 SASEGT. This CDR3 reads CASTPAGQGVIGYTF. In DNA, the CDR3 is TGTGCCAGCACCCCCGCAGGACAGGGGGTTATAGGCTACACCTTC.

This clonotype has just a few counts. This rearrangement joins TRBV7-2 to TRBJ2-5; tentative D call: TRBD2 (6 bases). The CDR3 spans 15 residues. The V and J ends lost 3 bases and 1 base respectively, with 12 bases between them. Germline-derived CDR1 and CDR2 are SGHTA and FQGNSA. The CDR3 sequence is CASSLGSGSQETQYF. Written as DNA, the CDR3 is TGTGCCAGCAGCTTGGGTAGCGGCAGCCAAGAGACCCAGTACTTC. Full variable domain (missing parts from reference TRBV7-2 and TRBJ2-5): GAGVSQSPSNKVTEKGKDVELRCDPISGHTALYWYRQSLGQGLEFLIYFQGNSAPDKSGLPSDRFSAERTGGSVSTLTIQRTQQEDSAVYLCASSLGSGSQETQYFGPGTRLLVL.

The chain carries TRBV5-1 and TRBJ2-7; TRBD1 agrees at 7 bases. Looked up from germline, CDR1 is SGHRS and CDR2 is YFSETQ. V was pared by 4 bases and J by 7 bases, with 17 bases of the junction left unmatched. The CDR3 is 16 amino acids. The chain's CDR3 is CASSLTGQVFQGEQYF. DNA for the CDR3: TGCGCCAGCAGCCTAACCGGACAGGTCTTTCAGGGAGAGCAGTACTTC.

This clonotype was found a few times. Written as DNA, the CDR3 is TGTGCCAGCAGCTTAACATGGGGGACAGGGTATAATGAGCAGTTCTTC. As protein: CASSLTWGTGYNEQFF. This chain connects TRBV7-2 to TRBJ2-1; 9 positions match TRBD1. Germline CDR1 reads SGHTA; CDR2 reads FQGNSA. This CDR3 is 16 amino acids long. Germline trimming cut 2 bases from V and 7 bases from J; bases unmatched to any gene: 9.

The rearrangement links TRBV6-5 to TRBJ2-7, with a tentative D call TRBD1 (5 bases). Germline V gene sequence: CDR1 MNHEY, CDR2 SVGAGI. The V end was cut by 2 bases, the J end by 1 base, with 15 bases between. The CDR3 sequence is 16 residues long. CDR3 nucleotides: TGTGCCAGCAGTTACCTCGACAGCTACGGATCCTACGAGCAGTACTTC. It specifies CASSYLDSYGSYEQYF.

This rearrangement joins TRBV5-4 to TRBJ1-6, with TRBD1 matching over 7 bases. This CDR3 contains 12 residues. Germline CDR1 and CDR2: SGHNT and YYREEE (reference sequence). V trimming: 7 bases; J trimming: 11 bases; junction bases outside the gene matches: 6. CDR3 coding DNA: TGTGCCAGCGGGGACAGCAGAGCACCCCTCCACTTT. It translates to CASGDSRAPLHF.

This chain links TRBV7-8 with TRBJ1-1; D possibly corresponds to TRBD1 (6 bases). The germline V gene has CDR1 SGHVS and CDR2 FQNEAQ. V was cut by 2 bases and J by 3 bases, with 10 bases left in between. The CDR3 is 14 amino acids. CDR3 in DNA: TGTGCCAGCAGCTTACAGGGGCAATACACTGAAGCTTTCTTT. Protein sequence: CASSLQGQYTEAFF.

The V and J genes are TRBV20-1 and TRBJ2-3; no firm D call. Germline lookup yields CDR1 DFQATT and CDR2 SNEGSKA (reference sequence). The V end was cut by 6 bases, the J end by 2 bases, with 12 bases between. This CDR3 spans 13 amino acids. For the CDR3, the DNA is TGCAGTGCCAGCGATACTGTCACAGATACGCAGTATTTT. Its translation: CSASDTVTDTQYF.

The chain uses TRBV7-3 and TRBJ1-1; no reliable D call. V was clipped by 5 bases and J by 0 bases, with 16 bases between them. The germline gives CDR1 SGHTA, CDR2 FQGTGA. The CDR3 totals 16 residues. The chain's CDR3 is CASSLSGSEMNTEAFF. CDR3 DNA sequence: TGTGCCAGCAGCCTATCAGGAAGTGAGATGAACACTGAAGCTTTCTTT. The whole variable domain, filled in from reference TRBV7-3 and TRBJ1-1, reads GAGVSQTPSNKVTEKGKYVELRCDPISGHTALYWYRQSLGQGPEFLIYFQGTGAADDSGLPNDRFFAVRPEGSVSTLKIQRTERGDSAVYLCASSLSGSEMNTEAFFGQGTRLTVV.

This clonotype is a singleton in its sample. The chain carries TRBV6-1 and TRBJ2-7; 7 positions match TRBD2. V dropped 8 bases and J dropped 1; count of bases not matched to a gene: 8. The CDR3 length is 14 residues. Looked up from germline, CDR1 is MNHNS and CDR2 is SASEGT. CDR3 bases: TGTGCCAGCTACTGGACGGGGGGTTCCTACGAGCAGTACTTC. Amino acid sequence: CASYWTGGSYEQYF.

J is TRBJ2-5 and V is TRBV7-2; the D gene is possibly TRBD2 (5 bases). CDR1 is SGHTA and CDR2 is FQGNSA in the germline V gene. CDR3 length: 14 residues. The V end was cut by 3 bases, the J end by 4 bases, with 12 bases between. CDR3 loop: CASSFARRLETQYF. The CDR3 region has the DNA TGTGCCAGCAGCTTTGCCCGGAGGCTAGAGACCCAGTACTTC.

Comments on this clonotype: Given a much more abundant clone one base away, this may be a read error. The chain has TRBV27 and TRBJ2-7, with D possibly TRBD2 on 6 matching bases. Germline V CDR1 and CDR2: MNHEY, SMNVEV (reference sequence). The CDR3 length is 16 residues. V lost 3 bases, J lost 7 bases, and 22 bases lay in between. The CDR3 sequence: CASSFASGESDNEQYF. DNA of the CDR3: TGTGCCAGCAGTTTTGCGTCGGGGGAGTCTGACAATGAGCAGTACTTC.

This chain links TRBV7-8 with TRBJ2-3, with D possibly called TRBD1 or TRBD2 (5 bases each). This CDR3 is built from 13 residues. V was cut by 0 bases and J by 4 bases, with 5 bases left in between. Germline V lookup: CDR1 SGHVS, CDR2 FQNEAQ. The CDR3: CASSLAGADTQYF. The CDR3 coding sequence is TGTGCCAGCAGCTTAGCGGGGGCAGATACGCAGTATTTT.

J is TRBJ1-5 and V is TRBV6-2 or TRBV6-3, with 7 bases aligning to TRBD1. CDR3 length: 14 residues. V was pared by 4 bases and J by 7 bases, with 7 bases of the junction left unmatched. Germline V gene sequence: CDR1 MNHEY, CDR2 SVGEGT. CDR3 DNA: TGTGCCAGCAGTTCCCGGGACAGTTACCAGCCCCAGCATTTT. This gives the protein CASSSRDSYQPQHF.

The chain carries TRBV7-9 and TRBJ2-7; 8 nucleotides agree with TRBD1. The CDR3 covers 15 residues. Germline loops: CDR1 SEHNR, CDR2 FQNEAQ (reference sequence). V dropped 3 bases and J dropped 3; count of bases not matched to a gene: 7. The DNA of the CDR3 is TGTGCCAGCAGCTTTATCAGGACAGGGAACTACGAGCAGTACTTC. Translated, it gives CASSFIRTGNYEQYF.

The chain links TRBV7-9 to TRBJ2-3, with a weak D call TRBD1 (6 bases). The CDR3 totals 17 residues. In germline, CDR1 is SEHNR, CDR2 FQNEAQ (reference sequence). Trimming stripped 1 base from V and 0 bases from J, with 14 bases between. The CDR3 bases are TGTGCCAGCAGCTTAGAGGGTTGGGGGCTGAGCACAGATACGCAGTATTTT. Protein: CASSLEGWGLSTDTQYF.

This clonotype was seen once. The rearrangement uses TRBV7-2 and TRBJ1-1; a possible D gene is TRBD1 (6 bases). The CDR3 is 13 residues long. The V gene lost 1 base and the J gene lost 7 bases, with 10 bases spanning the gap. Germline CDR1 is SGHTA and CDR2 is FQGNSA. CDR3 loop: CASSLGTDIEAFF. The CDR3 nucleotides read TGTGCCAGCAGCTTAGGGACAGACATTGAAGCTTTCTTT. The full variable domain, with the rest looked up from reference TRBV7-2 and TRBJ1-1, is GAGVSQSPSNKVTEKGKDVELRCDPISGHTALYWYRQSLGQGLEFLIYFQGNSAPDKSGLPSDRFSAERTGGSVSTLTIQRTQQEDSAVYLCASSLGTDIEAFFGQGTRLTVV.

The chain links TRBV6-1 to TRBJ2-3; 8 bases are shared with TRBD1. The CDR3 is made up of 15 amino acids. Germline assignment: CDR1 MNHNS and CDR2 SASEGT. The ends lost 5 bases at V and 0 bases at J; junction bases unmatched: 4. The CDR3 coding sequence is TGTGCCAGCAGTAGTTGGACAGGGAGCACAGATACGCAGTATTTT. Its translation: CASSSWTGSTDTQYF.

This clonotype was seen more than once but under ten times. The chain couples TRBV6-1 to TRBJ2-5; 8 nucleotides line up with TRBD2. Trimming removed 7 bases from V and 3 bases from J; junction bases left unmatched: 7. CDR1 and CDR2 from the germline V gene are MNHNS and SASEGT. There are 14 residues in the CDR3. The CDR3, as DNA: TGTGCCAGCACAACAGCGCGGGGGGAAGAGACCCAGTACTTC. It yields the protein CASTTARGEETQYF.

CDR3: CASIWNTEAFF. The CDR3 region has the DNA TGTGCCAGCATATGGAACACTGAAGCTTTCTTT. The chain joins TRBV5-4 to TRBJ1-1; D uncertain. The CDR3 is made up of 11 amino acids. CDR1 and CDR2 from the germline V gene are SGHNT and YYREEE (reference sequence). V shed 6 bases and J shed 1 base, with 4 bases lying between them. Full variable domain (missing parts from reference TRBV5-4 and TRBJ1-1): ETGVTQSPTHLIKTRGQQVTLRCSSQSGHNTVSWYQQALGQGPQFIFQYYREEENGRGNFPPRFSGLQFPNYSSELNVNALELDDSALYLCASIWNTEAFFGQGTRLTVV.